Listed below are T cell receptor beta chains from one sample, sequenced in a study of PD-L1 blockade in urothelial cancer. The data were produced by immunoSEQ multiplex PCR, yet TCRdb's version contains in-frame clones alone and is incomplete. Of under 60,000 clones detected, around four fifths appear once; the ten largest clones hold approximately 2.9%. The material sequenced was PBMCs, taken around atezolizumab (anti-PD-L1) treatment. These receptors were collected from a man in his sixties or seventies with urothelial cancer. Each CDR3 is given without its conserved first and last residue. Fields, in order: V gene, J gene, CDR3 protein.

v_gene: TRBV19; j_gene: TRBJ2-1; CDR3aa: ASSRDTEQF
v_gene: TRBV30; j_gene: TRBJ1-6; CDR3aa: AWGTGGNSPLH
v_gene: TRBV7-3; j_gene: TRBJ2-3; CDR3aa: ASSSGLAGGTQY
v_gene: TRBV10-3; j_gene: TRBJ1-1; CDR3aa: AISGGNTEAF
v_gene: TRBV7-3; j_gene: TRBJ2-1; CDR3aa: ASSLRASGRGYNEQF
v_gene: TRBV6-6; j_gene: TRBJ1-5; CDR3aa: ASSLSGSNQPQH
v_gene: TRBV4-3; j_gene: TRBJ2-2; CDR3aa: ASSRVGRGRNTGELF
v_gene: TRBV7-9; j_gene: TRBJ1-1; CDR3aa: ASSLSAAGIGDTEAF
v_gene: TRBV5-1; j_gene: TRBJ2-1; CDR3aa: ASSVSGGNYNEQF
v_gene: TRBV7-2; j_gene: TRBJ1-5; CDR3aa: ASSGQAPGGQPQH
v_gene: TRBV28; j_gene: TRBJ2-7; CDR3aa: ASTISSPGGYEQY
v_gene: TRBV6-6; j_gene: TRBJ1-2; CDR3aa: ASSPGQYGYT
v_gene: TRBV9; j_gene: TRBJ1-1; CDR3aa: ASSPPDRGGTEAF
v_gene: TRBV28; j_gene: TRBJ1-2; CDR3aa: ASSTGGRRDYGYT
v_gene: TRBV5-1; j_gene: TRBJ2-7; CDR3aa: ASSRLTGLEQY
v_gene: TRBV7-2; j_gene: TRBJ1-1; CDR3aa: ASSLPERGTEAF
v_gene: TRBV5-1; j_gene: TRBJ1-1; CDR3aa: ASSLAGGAKSTEAF
v_gene: TRBV5-4; j_gene: TRBJ1-2; CDR3aa: ASSGDRYGYT
v_gene: TRBV30; j_gene: TRBJ2-3; CDR3aa: AWSVVAGGPGDTQY
v_gene: TRBV7-6; j_gene: TRBJ2-5; CDR3aa: ASSQRGGTQGETQY
v_gene: TRBV9; j_gene: TRBJ2-1; CDR3aa: ASSSPGTGSYNEQF
v_gene: TRBV29-1; j_gene: TRBJ2-1; CDR3aa: SVQPGGRINEQF
v_gene: TRBV7-2; j_gene: TRBJ1-2; CDR3aa: ASSLESGWTGYT
v_gene: TRBV9; j_gene: TRBJ1-2; CDR3aa: ASSVHGDSRNYGYT
v_gene: TRBV7-9; j_gene: TRBJ2-5; CDR3aa: ASTVLQETQY
v_gene: TRBV5-4; j_gene: TRBJ2-1; CDR3aa: ASSAELASGVDEQF
v_gene: TRBV27; j_gene: TRBJ2-1; CDR3aa: ASSPGTGWADNEQF
v_gene: TRBV6-5; j_gene: TRBJ2-1; CDR3aa: ASSYNSLGVVNEQF
v_gene: TRBV28; j_gene: TRBJ2-2; CDR3aa: ASRRTGQGVSTGELF